This T cell receptor beta chain was found in a study of T-cell reconstitution after alpha-beta-depleted transplantation in children (dated by TCRdb to about 2016). A note on the overall study: T-cell immune reconstitution after TCRalphabeta/CD19-depleted allogeneic hematopoietic cell transplantation in children was quantitatively tracked in the study by means of TCR repertoire profiling.

In the case of this clonotype: There is no known antigen for this receptor. Per-base qualities were not stored, and no clone one base away is much larger.

Sequences MDHEN (CDR1) and SYDVKM (CDR2) are obtained from the germline V gene. V is cut by 3 bases and J by 2 bases, and the space between the germline ends is 10 bases. From the cysteine up to the phenylalanine, the CDR3 has a length of 14 residues. Only the CDR3 region is kept as DNA, spanning 42 bases read in frame from base 1. Libraries came from PCR. TCRdb names Illumina HiSeq 2500 as the instrument used. Molecular barcoding was employed in the preparation of TCR libraries, with unique molecular identifiers being used to normalize TCRbeta repertoire quantification. TCRdb trimmed the raw reads at Q25, called clones with MiXCR and kept productive beta chains. Each entry is one CDR3 protein sequence, shown with its most common DNA and genes. For this sample there are approximately 350,000 distinct CDR3 sequences; roughly 14% appear just once. The ten largest clones represent roughly 4.3% of the sample.

The sequence is built from TRBV28 and TRBJ1-2, with an unclear D gene assignment. Sequenced material: PBMCs, taken from the stem cell graft. The receptor was derived from a human donor who donated a stem cell graft to a child with Fanconi anemia. The DNA sequence follows: TGTGCCAGCAGTTTTCGGGGAAAGAACTATGGCTACACCTTC. It encodes CASSFRGKNYGYTF.